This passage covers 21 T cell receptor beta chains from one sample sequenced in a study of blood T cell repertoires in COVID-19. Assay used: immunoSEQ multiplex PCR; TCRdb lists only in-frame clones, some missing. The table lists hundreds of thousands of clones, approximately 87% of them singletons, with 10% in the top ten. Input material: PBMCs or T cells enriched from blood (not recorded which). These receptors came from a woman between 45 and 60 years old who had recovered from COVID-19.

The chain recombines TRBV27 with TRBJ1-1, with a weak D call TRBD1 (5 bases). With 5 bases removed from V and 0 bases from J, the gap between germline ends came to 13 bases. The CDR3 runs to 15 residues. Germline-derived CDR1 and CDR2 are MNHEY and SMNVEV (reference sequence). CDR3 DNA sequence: TGTGCCAGCAGTCCCGTTTGGGGCTTGAACACTGAAGCTTTCTTT. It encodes CASSPVWGLNTEAFF.

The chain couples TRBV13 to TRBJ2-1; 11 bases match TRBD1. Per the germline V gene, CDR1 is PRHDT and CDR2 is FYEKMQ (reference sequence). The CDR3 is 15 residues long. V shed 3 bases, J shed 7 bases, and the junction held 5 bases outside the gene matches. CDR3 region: CASSFRDRGGNEQFF. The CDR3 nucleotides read TGTGCCAGCAGCTTCAGGGACAGGGGGGGGAATGAGCAGTTCTTC. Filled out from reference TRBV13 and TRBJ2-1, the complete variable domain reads AAGVIQSPRHLIKEKRETATLKCYPIPRHDTVYWYQQGPGQDPQFLISFYEKMQSDKGSIPDRFSAQQFSDYHSELNMSSLELGDSALYFCASSFRDRGGNEQFFGPGTRLTVL.

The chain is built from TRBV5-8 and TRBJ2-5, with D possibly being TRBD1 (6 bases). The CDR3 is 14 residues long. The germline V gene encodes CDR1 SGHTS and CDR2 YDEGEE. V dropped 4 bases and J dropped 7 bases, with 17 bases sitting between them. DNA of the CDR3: TGTGCCAGCAGCCTGTTCGGACAGCCCAGGACCCAGTACTTC. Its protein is CASSLFGQPRTQYF.

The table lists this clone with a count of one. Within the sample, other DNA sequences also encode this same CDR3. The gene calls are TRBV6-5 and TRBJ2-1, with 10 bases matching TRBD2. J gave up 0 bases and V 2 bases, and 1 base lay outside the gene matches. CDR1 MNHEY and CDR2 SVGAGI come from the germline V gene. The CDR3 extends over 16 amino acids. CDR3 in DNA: TGTGCCAGCAGTTACACTAGCGGGGCCTCCTACAATGAGCAGTTCTTC. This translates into CASSYTSGASYNEQFF.

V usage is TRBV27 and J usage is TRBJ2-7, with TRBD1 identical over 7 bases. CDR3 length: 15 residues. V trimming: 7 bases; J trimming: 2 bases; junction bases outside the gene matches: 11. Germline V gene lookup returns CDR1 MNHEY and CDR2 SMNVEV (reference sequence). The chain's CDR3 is CASISIDRAPYEQYF. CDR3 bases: TGTGCCAGCATATCGATCGACAGGGCCCCCTACGAGCAGTACTTC.

CDR3 amino acids: CASSQGQGTQPQHF. In DNA, the CDR3 is TGTGCCAGCAGTCAAGGACAGGGTACACAGCCCCAGCATTTT. This chain uses TRBV28 with TRBJ1-5, with 8 bases identical to TRBD1. Germline CDR1 MDHEN, CDR2 SYDVKM. J lost 7 bases, V lost 5 bases, and 7 bases had no gene match. CDR3 size: 14 residues.

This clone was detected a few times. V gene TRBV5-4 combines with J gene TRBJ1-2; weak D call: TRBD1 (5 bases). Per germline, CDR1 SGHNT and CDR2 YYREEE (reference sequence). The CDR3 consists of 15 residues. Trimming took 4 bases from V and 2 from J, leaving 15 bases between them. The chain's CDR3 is CASSVRLRQNYGYTF. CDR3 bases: TGTGCCAGCAGCGTGCGGTTAAGACAGAACTATGGCTACACCTTC.

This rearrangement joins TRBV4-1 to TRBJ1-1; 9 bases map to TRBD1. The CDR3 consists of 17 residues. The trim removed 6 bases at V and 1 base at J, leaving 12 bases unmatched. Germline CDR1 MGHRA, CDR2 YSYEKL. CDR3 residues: CASRTFRDRVRNTEAFF. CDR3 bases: TGCGCCAGCAGAACTTTCCGGGACAGGGTCAGGAACACTGAAGCTTTCTTT.

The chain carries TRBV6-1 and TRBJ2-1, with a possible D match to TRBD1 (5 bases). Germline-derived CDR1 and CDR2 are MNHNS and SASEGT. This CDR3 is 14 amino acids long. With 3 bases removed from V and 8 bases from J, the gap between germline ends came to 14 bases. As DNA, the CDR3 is TGTGCCAGCAGTGATTGGCAGGGCAGGTATGAGCAGTTCTTC. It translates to CASSDWQGRYEQFF.

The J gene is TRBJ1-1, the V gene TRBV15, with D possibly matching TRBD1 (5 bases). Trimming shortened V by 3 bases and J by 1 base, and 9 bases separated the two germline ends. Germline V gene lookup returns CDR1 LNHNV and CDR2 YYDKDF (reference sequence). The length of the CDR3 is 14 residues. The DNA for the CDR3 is TGTGCCACCAGCAGGCGGGGGAGGAACACTGAAGCTTTCTTT. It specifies CATSRRGRNTEAFF.

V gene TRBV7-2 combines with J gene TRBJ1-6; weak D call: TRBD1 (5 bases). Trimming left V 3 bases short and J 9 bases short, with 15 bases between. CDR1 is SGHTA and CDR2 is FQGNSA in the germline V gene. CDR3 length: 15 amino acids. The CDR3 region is CASSFSLAGGSPLHF. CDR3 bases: TGTGCCAGCAGCTTTAGCCTAGCGGGGGGTTCACCCCTCCACTTT.

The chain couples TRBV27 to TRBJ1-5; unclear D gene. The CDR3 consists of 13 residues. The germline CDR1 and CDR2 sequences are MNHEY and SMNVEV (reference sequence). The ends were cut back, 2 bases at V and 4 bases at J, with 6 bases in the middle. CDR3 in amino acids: CASSLVRNQPQHF. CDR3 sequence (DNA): TGTGCCAGCAGTTTAGTCAGGAATCAGCCCCAGCATTTT.

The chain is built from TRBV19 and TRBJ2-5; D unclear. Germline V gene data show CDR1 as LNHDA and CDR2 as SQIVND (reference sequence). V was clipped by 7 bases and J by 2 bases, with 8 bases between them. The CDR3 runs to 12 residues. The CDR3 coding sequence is TGTGCCAGTAAAAGCTCGCAAGAGACCCAGTACTTC. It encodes CASKSSQETQYF.

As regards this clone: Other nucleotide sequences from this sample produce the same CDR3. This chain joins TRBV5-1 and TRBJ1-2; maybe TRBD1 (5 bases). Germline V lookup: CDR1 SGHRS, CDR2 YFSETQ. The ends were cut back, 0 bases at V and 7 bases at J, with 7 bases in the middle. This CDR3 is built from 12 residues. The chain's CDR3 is CASSLAGGGYTF. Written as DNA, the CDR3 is TGCGCCAGCAGCTTGGCGGGGGGTGGCTACACCTTC. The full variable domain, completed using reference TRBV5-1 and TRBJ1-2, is KAGVTQTPRYLIKTRGQQVTLSCSPISGHRSVSWYQQTPGQGLQFLFEYFSETQRNKGNFPGRFSGRQFSNSRSEMNVSTLELGDSALYLCASSLAGGGYTFGSGTRLTVV.

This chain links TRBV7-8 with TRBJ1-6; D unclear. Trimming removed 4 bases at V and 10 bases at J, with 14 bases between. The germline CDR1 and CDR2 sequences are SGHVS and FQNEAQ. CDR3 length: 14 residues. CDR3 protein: CASSSSGLGSPLHF. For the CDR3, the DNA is TGTGCCAGCAGCTCCTCGGGTCTAGGCTCACCCCTCCACTTT.

This CDR3 reads CASSPDREAGNTIYF. CDR3 sequence (DNA): TGTGCCAGCAGCCCGGACAGGGAGGCTGGAAACACCATATATTTT. The chain couples TRBV28 to TRBJ1-3; 8 bases are shared with TRBD1. The germline CDR1 and CDR2 sequences are MDHEN and SYDVKM. The V segment lost 6 bases and the J segment 2 bases; nucleotides outside the gene matches: 6. The CDR3 is 15 amino acids.

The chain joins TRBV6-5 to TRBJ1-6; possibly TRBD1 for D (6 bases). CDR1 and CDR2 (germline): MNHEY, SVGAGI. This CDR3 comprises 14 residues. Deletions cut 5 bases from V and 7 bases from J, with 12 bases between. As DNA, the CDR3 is TGTGCCAGCAGTACCGGGACAACGAATTCACCCCTCCACTTT. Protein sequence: CASSTGTTNSPLHF.

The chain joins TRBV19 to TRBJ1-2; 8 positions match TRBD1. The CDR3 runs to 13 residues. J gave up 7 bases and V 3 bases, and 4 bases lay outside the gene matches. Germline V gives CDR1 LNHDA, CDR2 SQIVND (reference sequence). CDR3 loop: CASSIRQGFGYTF. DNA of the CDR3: TGTGCCAGTAGTATCCGACAGGGGTTTGGCTACACCTTC.

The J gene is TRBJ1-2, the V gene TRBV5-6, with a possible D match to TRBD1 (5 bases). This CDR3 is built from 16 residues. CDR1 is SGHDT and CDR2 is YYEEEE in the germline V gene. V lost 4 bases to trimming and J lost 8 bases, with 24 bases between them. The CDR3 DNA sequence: TGTGCCAGCAGCCCTTCACCCTCCGACATCAAGGGGGGCTACACCTTC. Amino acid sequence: CASSPSPSDIKGGYTF. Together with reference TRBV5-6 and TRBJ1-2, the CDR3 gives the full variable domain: DAGVTQSPTHLIKTRGQQVTLRCSPKSGHDTVSWYQQALGQGPQFIFQYYEEEERQRGNFPDRFSGHQFPNYSSELNVNALLLGDSALYLCASSPSPSDIKGGYTFGSGTRLTVV.

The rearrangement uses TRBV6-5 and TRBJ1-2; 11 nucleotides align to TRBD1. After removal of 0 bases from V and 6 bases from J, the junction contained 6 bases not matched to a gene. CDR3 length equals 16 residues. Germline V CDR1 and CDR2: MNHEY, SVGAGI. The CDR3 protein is CASSYSNWDRGDGYTF. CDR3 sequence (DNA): TGTGCCAGCAGTTACTCAAACTGGGACAGGGGGGATGGCTACACCTTC.

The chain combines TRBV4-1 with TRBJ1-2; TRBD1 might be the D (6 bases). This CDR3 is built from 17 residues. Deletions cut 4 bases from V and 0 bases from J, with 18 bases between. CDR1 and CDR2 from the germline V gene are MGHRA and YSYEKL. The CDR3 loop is CASSRSPREGANYGYTF. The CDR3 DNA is TGCGCCAGCAGCCGGAGCCCCAGAGAGGGGGCTAACTATGGCTACACCTTC.